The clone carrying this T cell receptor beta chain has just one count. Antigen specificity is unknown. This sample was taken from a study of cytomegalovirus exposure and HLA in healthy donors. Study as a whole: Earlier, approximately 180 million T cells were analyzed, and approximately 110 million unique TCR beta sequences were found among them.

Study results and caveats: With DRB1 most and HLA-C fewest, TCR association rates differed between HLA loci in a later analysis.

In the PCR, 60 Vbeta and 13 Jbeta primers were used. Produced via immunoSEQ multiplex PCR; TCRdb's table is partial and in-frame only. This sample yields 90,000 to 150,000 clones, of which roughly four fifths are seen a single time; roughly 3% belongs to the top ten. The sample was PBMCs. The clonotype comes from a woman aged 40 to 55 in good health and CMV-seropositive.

The CDR3 sequence: CASSRTWETQYF. The CDR3 nucleotides read TGTGCCAGCAGCCGGACATGGGAGACCCAGTACTTC. The chain couples TRBV5-6 to TRBJ2-5; D is perhaps TRBD1 (5 bases). The V gene lost 4 bases and the J gene lost 5 bases, with 9 bases spanning the gap. Germline CDR1 SGHDT, CDR2 YYEEEE. There are 12 residues in the CDR3.